This TCR beta chain came from a study of shared clonotypes between healthy human individuals. Study conclusions and caveats: Sequencing depth was expected to affect clonotype sharing among donors.

This clone was observed a handful of times. Its antigen is unidentified. This CDR3 is also generated by other DNA sequences in the sample. Repertoires were generated with immunoSEQ multiplex PCR, while TCRdb's copy carries only in-frame clones and drops some. This table holds some 2,000,000 clones, approximately 96% found once. Germline CDR1 SGHTA, CDR2 FQGNSA. The length of the CDR3 is 14 residues. V lost 5 bases and J lost 1; bases outside the gene matches: 1. The sequencing sample was made of naive CD4+ T cells sorted from blood. This sample's subset: CD45RA+ positively selected. This sequence joins TRBV7-2 and TRBJ2-2, with TRBD1 matching over 7 bases. This receptor was taken from a man aged 18 to 35 in good health. CDR3 nucleotide sequence: TGTGCCAGCAGCCGGGACAGGAACACCGGGGAGCTGTTTTTT. This codes for CASSRDRNTGELFF.